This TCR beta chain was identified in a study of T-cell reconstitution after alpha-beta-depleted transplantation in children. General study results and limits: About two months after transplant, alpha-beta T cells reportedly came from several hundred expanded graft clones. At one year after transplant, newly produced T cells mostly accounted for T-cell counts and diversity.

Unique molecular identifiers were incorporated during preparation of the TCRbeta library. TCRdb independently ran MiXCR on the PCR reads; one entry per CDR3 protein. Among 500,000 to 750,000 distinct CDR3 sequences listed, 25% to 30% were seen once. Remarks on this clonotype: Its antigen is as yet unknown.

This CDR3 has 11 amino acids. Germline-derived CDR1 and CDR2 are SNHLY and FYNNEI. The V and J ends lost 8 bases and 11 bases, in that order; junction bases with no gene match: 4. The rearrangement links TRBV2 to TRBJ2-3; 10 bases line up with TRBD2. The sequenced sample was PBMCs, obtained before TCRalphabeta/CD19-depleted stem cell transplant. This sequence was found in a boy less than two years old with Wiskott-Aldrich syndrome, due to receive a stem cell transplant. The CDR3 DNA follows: TGTGCCAGCGGGAGACTAGCGGGGCAGTATTTT. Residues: CASGRLAGQYF.